Given below is one T cell receptor (beta chain) in context. The junction does not match germline at one end; this may be a read error. Germline-derived CDR1 and CDR2 are WSHSY and SAAADI. This CDR3 comprises 13 residues. Clinical history reported by participants formed the basis on which cohorts were assigned. This entry is derived from a study of blood T cell repertoires in COVID-19. The data were produced by immunoSEQ multiplex PCR, yet TCRdb's version contains in-frame clones alone and is incomplete. The sample shows under 450,000 clones, approximately 87% of them seen only once. The origin of this receptor is a man aged 25 to 40 who had recovered from COVID-19. The rearrangement joins TRBV10-2 to TRBJ1-5; D is unresolved. Sequences were obtained from PBMCs or T cells enriched from blood (not recorded which). The CDR3 sequence is CASSVSAGTHLDF. CDR3 bases: TGCGCCAGCAGTGTAAGTGCCGGAACACATCTAGATTTT.